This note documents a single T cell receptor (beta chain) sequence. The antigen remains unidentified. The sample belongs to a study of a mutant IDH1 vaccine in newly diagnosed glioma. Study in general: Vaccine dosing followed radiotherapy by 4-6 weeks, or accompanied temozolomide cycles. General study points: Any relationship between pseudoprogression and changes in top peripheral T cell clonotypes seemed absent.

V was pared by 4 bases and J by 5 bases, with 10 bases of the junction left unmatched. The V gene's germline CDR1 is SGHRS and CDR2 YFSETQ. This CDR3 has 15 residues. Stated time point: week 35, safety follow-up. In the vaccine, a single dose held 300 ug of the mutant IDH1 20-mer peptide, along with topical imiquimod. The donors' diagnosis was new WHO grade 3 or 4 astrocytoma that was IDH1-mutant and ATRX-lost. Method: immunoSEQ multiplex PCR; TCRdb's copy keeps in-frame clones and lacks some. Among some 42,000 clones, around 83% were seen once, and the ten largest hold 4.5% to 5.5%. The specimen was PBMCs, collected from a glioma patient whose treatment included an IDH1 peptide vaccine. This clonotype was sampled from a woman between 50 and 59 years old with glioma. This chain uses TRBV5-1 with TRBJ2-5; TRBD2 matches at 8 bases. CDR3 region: CASSPERGRGETQYF. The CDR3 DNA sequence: TGCGCCAGCAGCCCTGAGCGGGGGCGGGGGGAGACCCAGTACTTC. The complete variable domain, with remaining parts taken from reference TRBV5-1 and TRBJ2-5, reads KAGVTQTPRYLIKTRGQQVTLSCSPISGHRSVSWYQQTPGQGLQFLFEYFSETQRNKGNFPGRFSGRQFSNSRSEMNVSTLELGDSALYLCASSPERGRGETQYFGPGTRLLVL.